These 21 T cell receptor beta chains came from one sample sequenced in a study of chemoradiotherapy in HPV16-positive cancers. Profiled with immunoSEQ multiplex PCR; TCRdb holds only in-frame clones, not every one. The sample holds more than 7,000 clones, around nine tenths seen once. The sequences come from blood, collected from a patient who underwent chemoradiotherapy. Receptors originate from a human donor with HPV-associated anogenital cancer.

This sequence joins TRBV7-9 and TRBJ2-3; D uncertain. V lost 0 bases and J lost 6, with 4 bases in between. The CDR3 is 12 amino acids. Germline lookup yields CDR1 SEHNR and CDR2 FQNEAQ (reference sequence). As DNA, the CDR3 is TGTGCCAGCAGCTTAGCCCCCGATACGCAGTATTTT. Its translation is CASSLAPDTQYF.

The chain joins TRBV11-3 to TRBJ2-2; possibly TRBD1 or TRBD2 for D (5 bases each). The ends were cut back, 5 bases at V and 1 base at J, with 11 bases in the middle. There are 15 residues in the CDR3. Germline CDR1 reads SGHNT; CDR2 reads YENEEA. In DNA, the CDR3 is TGTGCCAGCAGCCCCGGGGCAGGGAACACCGGGGAGCTGTTTTTT. Protein product: CASSPGAGNTGELFF.

This clone was counted a single time. The J gene is TRBJ1-1, the V gene TRBV19; D is perhaps TRBD1 (6 bases). The CDR3 has 12 residues. Germline V gene lookup returns CDR1 LNHDA and CDR2 SQIVND (reference sequence). Between the trimmed V and J ends, which lost 3 bases and 11 bases, there was a span of 13 bases. CDR3 coding DNA: TGTGCCAGTAGTATCCCGGGGGCCGATGCTTTCTTT. Translating gives CASSIPGADAFF.

The chain couples TRBV10-2 to TRBJ1-1, with no clear D. Germline CDR1 is WSHSY and CDR2 is SAAADI. V lost 7 bases, J lost 0 bases, and 12 bases lay in between. The CDR3 consists of 14 residues. CDR3 nucleotide sequence: TGCGCCAGCATTCCGTCTTTAATGAACACTGAAGCTTTCTTT. Translating it yields CASIPSLMNTEAFF.

The chain has TRBV7-9 and TRBJ1-4, with D possibly being TRBD1 (6 bases). V was clipped by 3 bases and J by 6 bases, with 11 bases between them. The V gene's germline CDR1 is SEHNR and CDR2 FQNEAQ (reference sequence). This CDR3 region has 14 residues. In nucleotides, the CDR3 is TGTGCCAGCAGCTTTGGAGGGGGGTATGAAAAACTGTTTTTT. Its translation: CASSFGGGYEKLFF.

The CDR3 here is CASSLAVTSYEQYF. CDR3 sequence (DNA): TGCGCCAGCAGCTTGGCCGTCACTTCCTACGAGCAGTACTTC. The chain joins TRBV5-1 to TRBJ2-7; no clear D. CDR1 is SGHRS, CDR2 YFSETQ, per germline. The CDR3 length is 14 residues. With 0 bases removed from V and 1 base from J, the gap between germline ends came to 8 bases.

This CDR3 is CASSFGQYYSPLHF. Here the CDR3 DNA reads TGTGCCAGCAGCTTTGGACAGTACTATTCACCCCTCCACTTT. The V and J genes are TRBV27 and TRBJ1-6; tentatively, D is TRBD1 (6 bases). CDR3 length: 14 amino acids. The germline V gene encodes CDR1 MNHEY and CDR2 SMNVEV (reference sequence). Trimming left V 6 bases short and J 8 bases short, with 14 bases between.

This chain connects TRBV6-5 to TRBJ1-3; D ambiguous. The CDR3 sequence is 12 residues long. Germline V gene sequence: CDR1 MNHEY, CDR2 SVGAGI. With 7 bases removed from V and 4 bases from J, the gap between germline ends came to 8 bases. Here the CDR3 DNA reads TGTGCCAGCATTAAGCAGGGAAACACCATATATTTT. Encoded protein: CASIKQGNTIYF.

This chain uses TRBV5-1 with TRBJ2-7, with 7 bases aligning to TRBD1. The CDR3 is 15 residues long. Germline CDR1 and CDR2: SGHRS and YFSETQ. J was trimmed by 0 bases and V by 1 base; bases with no gene match: 4. The chain's CDR3 is CASSLRSGGSYEQYF. The CDR3 DNA reads TGCGCCAGCAGCTTGAGGTCAGGGGGCTCCTACGAGCAGTACTTC. The variable domain in full, completed from reference TRBV5-1 and TRBJ2-7, reads KAGVTQTPRYLIKTRGQQVTLSCSPISGHRSVSWYQQTPGQGLQFLFEYFSETQRNKGNFPGRFSGRQFSNSRSEMNVSTLELGDSALYLCASSLRSGGSYEQYFGPGTRLTVT.

This sequence joins TRBV5-4 and TRBJ1-2; no firm D call. Germline CDR1 SGHNT, CDR2 YYREEE (reference sequence). The CDR3 covers 16 residues. V lost 4 bases to trimming and J lost 1 base, with 17 bases between them. The CDR3 sequence: CASSPGPGLGNYGYTF. CDR3 bases: TGTGCCAGCAGCCCCGGTCCCGGCCTGGGTAACTATGGCTACACCTTC.

V is TRBV27 and J is TRBJ1-2, with D maybe TRBD1 (6 bases). This CDR3 region has 15 residues. Germline values: CDR1 MNHEY, CDR2 SMNVEV (reference sequence). V was shortened by 5 bases and J by 8 bases, with 21 bases between the two germline ends. CDR3 DNA: TGTGCCAGCAGTACTGGACAGAGCCCCACTAGCGGCTACACCTTC. Protein product: CASSTGQSPTSGYTF.

The rearrangement joins TRBV9 to TRBJ1-1; D gene ambiguous. This CDR3 comprises 16 residues. Deletions cut 1 base from V and 1 base from J, with 14 bases between. Germline values: CDR1 SGDLS, CDR2 YYNGEE. CDR3 nucleotide sequence: TGTGCCAGCAGCGTACGTCCGGGCGGGAGGAACACTGAAGCTTTCTTT. Translated: CASSVRPGGRNTEAFF. The whole variable domain, remainder taken from reference TRBV9 and TRBJ1-1, is DSGVTQTPKHLITATGQRVTLRCSPRSGDLSVYWYQQSLDQGLQFLIQYYNGEERAKGNILERFSAQQFPDLHSELNLSSLELGDSALYFCASSVRPGGRNTEAFFGQGTRLTVV.

The sample holds a few counts of this clone. The chain recombines TRBV27 with TRBJ1-6; TRBD1 matches 7 bases. The germline V gene encodes CDR1 MNHEY and CDR2 SMNVEV (reference sequence). V lost 3 bases, J lost 11 bases, and 7 bases stayed unmatched. The CDR3 runs 14 residues. In DNA, the CDR3 is TGTGCCAGCAGTTTCCGCCGACAGGGTCCACCCCTCCACTTT. This sequence encodes CASSFRRQGPPLHF.

The chain recombines TRBV6-1 with TRBJ2-4; D may be TRBD1 or TRBD2 (6 bases each). The germline gives CDR1 MNHNS, CDR2 SASEGT. This CDR3 contains 13 residues. Trimming removed 0 bases at V and 9 bases at J, with 9 bases between. CDR3 DNA sequence: TGTGCCAGCAGTGAAGCAGGGGGGTCCATTCAGTACTTC. Translating gives CASSEAGGSIQYF.

The chain combines TRBV6-6 with TRBJ1-2; D is unclear. The CDR3 spans 14 residues. V gave up 5 bases and J gave up 5 bases, with 15 bases separating them. Germline CDR1 MNHNY, CDR2 SVGAGI (reference sequence). CDR3: CASSPDSGGYGYTF. CDR3 bases: TGTGCCAGCAGTCCTGACTCCGGCGGGTATGGCTACACCTTC.

To note about this clone: The sample has other DNA sequences that encode this CDR3 too. This rearrangement joins TRBV7-2 to TRBJ2-7; D ambiguous. Per the germline V gene, CDR1 is SGHTA and CDR2 is FQGNSA. The CDR3 has 12 residues. V lost 1 base and J 6 bases, leaving 7 bases between the germline ends. The CDR3 bases are TGTGCCAGCAGCTTAGGGGTGGGCGAGCAGTACTTC. This encodes CASSLGVGEQYF.

This chain links TRBV19 with TRBJ2-7, with TRBD2 matching over 15 bases. Looked up from germline, CDR1 is LNHDA and CDR2 is SQIVND (reference sequence). J was trimmed by 8 bases and V by 6 bases; bases with no gene match: 5. This CDR3 spans 14 amino acids. DNA of the CDR3: TGTGCCAGTAGCCCCGGGACTAGCGGGGGGCAGCAGTACTTC. Protein sequence: CASSPGTSGGQQYF. The full variable domain, with the rest looked up from reference TRBV19 and TRBJ2-7, is DGGITQSPKYLFRKEGQNVTLSCEQNLNHDAMYWYRQDPGQGLRLIYYSQIVNDFQKGDIAEGYSVSREKKESFPLTVTSAQKNPTAFYLCASSPGTSGGQQYFGPGTRLTVT.

The chain couples TRBV7-2 to TRBJ1-3; no firm D call. CDR3 size: 14 residues. The germline gives CDR1 SGHTA, CDR2 FQGNSA. V lost 5 bases and J 0 bases, leaving 8 bases between the germline ends. The CDR3 DNA is TGTGCCAGCAGCCCTACGGTCTCTGGAAACACCATATATTTT. This sequence encodes CASSPTVSGNTIYF. The full variable domain, in which reference TRBV7-2 and TRBJ1-3 provide the parts outside the CDR3, is GAGVSQSPSNKVTEKGKDVELRCDPISGHTALYWYRQSLGQGLEFLIYFQGNSAPDKSGLPSDRFSAERTGGSVSTLTIQRTQQEDSAVYLCASSPTVSGNTIYFGEGSWLTVV.

V is TRBV15 and J is TRBJ2-6; the match to TRBD1 covers 8 bases. Germline V lookup: CDR1 LNHNV, CDR2 YYDKDF (reference sequence). There are 17 residues in the CDR3. V gave up 0 bases and J gave up 0 bases; unmatched junction bases: 1. CDR3 protein: CATSRDRGLSGANVLTF. The CDR3 nucleotides are TGTGCCACCAGCAGAGACAGGGGGCTCTCTGGGGCCAACGTCCTGACTTTC.

The chain carries TRBV21-1 and TRBJ2-7; the table's D call TRBD1 went unverified against the DNA. TRBV21-1 is designated a pseudogene. The CDR3 is 14 residues long. The CDR3 here is CATSNRDSSYEQYF. CDR3 in DNA: TGTGCCACCTCAAACAGAGATTCCTCCTACGAGCAGTACTTC.

V gene TRBV30 combines with J gene TRBJ2-3; D unresolved. V was trimmed by 4 bases and J by 2 bases, leaving 16 bases between them. Germline CDR1 GTSNPN, CDR2 SVGIG (reference sequence). The CDR3 has 15 residues. The CDR3 DNA reads TGTGCCTGGACGCCCGTGTCTTCCTACACAGATACGCAGTATTTT. Its protein product is CAWTPVSSYTDTQYF.